The next 5 T cell receptor beta chains were all read from a single sample in a study of regulatory T cells in long-lasting Graves disease. This sample's time point: persistent/refractory GD, antithyroid drugs over 5 years with positive TRAb. Making the TCR library involved RNA that had been extracted from PBMCs. CDR3 regions were amplified by Arm-PCR using iRepertoire HTBI primers to build TCR beta libraries. TCRdb ran MiXCR on the multiplex PCR reads and lists one entry per CDR3 protein. The data hold about 460,000 distinct CDR3 sequences, with about 22% observed a single time. Specimen: peripheral blood mononuclear cells (PBMCs), collected when the disease was refractory, from a patient treated with antithyroid drugs. These receptors were taken from a female donor with Graves disease.

J is TRBJ2-7 and V is TRBV6-5, with a tentative D call TRBD2 (6 bases). The CDR3 covers 13 residues. CDR1 is MNHEY and CDR2 is SVGAGI in the germline V gene. Trimming pared 2 bases from V and 3 bases from J, leaving 8 bases between. This CDR3 is CASSYGGLYEQYF. Here the CDR3 DNA reads TGTGCCAGCAGTTACGGAGGGCTCTACGAGCAGTACTTC.

In its sample, this clonotype was seen many times. V and J are TRBV6-9 and TRBJ1-4; D is possibly TRBD1 (6 bases). The CDR3 runs 17 residues. The V gene's germline CDR1 is MNHGY and CDR2 SVAAGI. With 3 bases removed from V and 1 base from J, the gap between germline ends came to 15 bases. The DNA of the CDR3 is TGTGCCAGCAGTTACGCGGGGGGGCCAGGAACTAATGAAAAACTGTTTTTT. Translation gives CASSYAGGPGTNEKLFF.

This chain uses TRBV11-1 with TRBJ1-1, with a weak D call TRBD1 (5 bases). Germline assignment: CDR1 SGHAT and CDR2 FQDESV (reference sequence). CDR3 length equals 13 residues. V gave up 9 bases and J gave up 0 bases, with 11 bases separating them. The CDR3 nucleotides are TGTGCCAGTGTACGGGACCTGAACACTGAAGCTTTCTTT. Encoded protein: CASVRDLNTEAFF. Full variable domain (outside the CDR3, taken from reference TRBV11-1 and TRBJ1-1): EAEVAQSPRYKITEKSQAVAFWCDPISGHATLYWYRQILGQGPELLVQFQDESVVDDSQLPKDRFSAERLKGVDSTLKIQPAELGDSAMYLCASVRDLNTEAFFGQGTRLTVV.

In this sample, this clonotype turned up a few times. The V call is TRBV30, the J call TRBJ1-1; no clear D. The CDR3 length is 15 residues. V was trimmed by 4 bases and J by 0 bases, leaving 15 bases between them. Germline CDR1 is GTSNPN and CDR2 is SVGIG (reference sequence). The CDR3 protein is CAWNSKTTLNTEAFF. For the CDR3, the DNA is TGTGCCTGGAATAGCAAGACAACACTGAACACTGAAGCTTTCTTT.

This clonotype appeared many times. V is TRBV24-1 and J is TRBJ2-5, with D perhaps matching TRBD1 (5 bases). The length of the CDR3 is 13 residues. Deletions cut 9 bases from V and 2 bases from J, with 12 bases between. Looked up from germline, CDR1 is KGHDR and CDR2 is SFDVKD. DNA for the CDR3: TGTGCCACCGCACGTTCAGGGCAAGAGACCCAGTACTTC. Protein sequence: CATARSGQETQYF.